These 24 T cell receptor beta chains came from one sample sequenced in a study of breast tumors, draining lymph nodes, adjacent tissues. Each CDR3 protein is one row after TCRdb ran MiXCR on the multiplex PCR reads. The sample lists fewer than 20,000 distinct CDR3 sequences, approximately 42% seen once, with about an eighth in the top ten. Sequences were obtained from tumor-adjacent breast tissue. All receptors derive from a female donor with breast cancer. Some clones in this sample may be carry-over from other donors' samples.

The rearrangement joins TRBV5-1 to TRBJ1-2, with a weak D call TRBD1 (5 bases). Germline V lookup: CDR1 SGHRS, CDR2 YFSETQ. There are 12 residues in the CDR3. Trimming cost V 3 bases and J 4 bases, with 7 bases left between them. This chain's CDR3 is CASSSGSYGYTF. In DNA, the CDR3 is TGCGCCAGCAGCTCAGGGAGCTATGGCTACACCTTC.

This clonotype was seen repeatedly, ten times or more. J is TRBJ2-1 and V is TRBV9; TRBD2 matches 11 bases. The CDR3 loop spans 17 amino acids. J lost 9 bases, V lost 0 bases, and 11 bases had no gene match. The germline V gene has CDR1 SGDLS and CDR2 YYNGEE. In nucleotides, the CDR3 is TGTGCCAGCAGCGTAGATTTACTAGCGGGAGTCTTAGTTGAGCAGTTCTTC. Translated, it gives CASSVDLLAGVLVEQFF. The whole variable domain, remainder taken from reference TRBV9 and TRBJ2-1, is DSGVTQTPKHLITATGQRVTLRCSPRSGDLSVYWYQQSLDQGLQFLIQYYNGEERAKGNILERFSAQQFPDLHSELNLSSLELGDSALYFCASSVDLLAGVLVEQFFGPGTRLTVL.

A note on this clonotype: One end of the junction varies from germline; a read error may be responsible. This chain connects TRBV11-2 to TRBJ2-1; D is undetermined. Germline CDR1 is SGHAT and CDR2 is FQNNGV. CDR3 length: 11 amino acids. CDR3 loop: CAGSLIDEPFF. CDR3 nucleotides: TGTGCCGGCAGCCTAATTGATGAGCCGTTCTTC.

The chain is built from TRBV13 and TRBJ1-2; 10 positions agree with TRBD1. The CDR3 runs 14 residues. Germline assignment: CDR1 PRHDT and CDR2 FYEKMQ (reference sequence). The trim removed 4 bases at V and 5 bases at J, leaving 4 bases unmatched. Here the CDR3 reads CASSWGQGKYGYTF. The CDR3 DNA reads TGTGCCAGCAGCTGGGGACAGGGGAAGTATGGCTACACCTTC.

This clonotype is medium-sized. The chain has TRBV11-2 and TRBJ1-2; 10 bases align to TRBD1. CDR1 and CDR2 (germline): SGHAT, FQNNGV. After removal of 5 bases from V and 5 bases from J, the junction contained 2 bases not matched to a gene. This CDR3 comprises 13 residues. In DNA form, the CDR3 reads TGTGCCAGCAGCCTGGGACAGGGGTATGGCTACACCTTC. Amino acid sequence: CASSLGQGYGYTF.

This clonotype is termed medium-sized. This sequence joins TRBV6-6 and TRBJ2-6; perhaps TRBD1 as D (5 bases). The CDR3 is 16 amino acids. With 4 bases removed from V and 0 bases from J, the gap between germline ends came to 10 bases. The germline V gene encodes CDR1 MNHNY and CDR2 SVGAGI (reference sequence). The CDR3 sequence: CASSSDTISGANVLTF. CDR3 bases: TGTGCCAGCAGTTCGGACACTATCTCTGGGGCCAACGTCCTGACTTTC.

Remarks on this clonotype: Possible read error: a much larger clone is one base away. The J gene is TRBJ1-1, the V gene TRBV3-1; D is ambiguous. In germline, CDR1 is LGHDT, CDR2 YNNKEL (reference sequence). This CDR3 contains 11 residues. The chain's CDR3 is CASSRNTGAFF. CDR3 bases: TGTGCCAGCAGCCGGAACACTGGAGCTTTCTTT.

Ten or more counts support this clonotype. This chain joins TRBV20-1 and TRBJ1-1, with a weak D call TRBD1 (5 bases). The germline CDR1 and CDR2 sequences are DFQATT and SNEGSKA (reference sequence). Trimming stripped 2 bases from V and 5 bases from J, with 9 bases between. The CDR3 consists of 12 residues. CDR3 residues: CSARLGETEAFF. The CDR3 DNA reads as TGCAGTGCTAGATTGGGGGAAACTGAAGCTTTCTTT.

The chain combines TRBV9 with TRBJ2-3, with 8 bases matching TRBD2. V shed 0 bases, J shed 5 bases, and the junction held 5 bases outside the gene matches. Germline CDR1 SGDLS, CDR2 YYNGEE. CDR3 length: 15 residues. CDR3 region: CASSVGGLAGDTQYF. In nucleotides, the CDR3 is TGTGCCAGCAGCGTAGGAGGTCTAGCGGGAGATACGCAGTATTTT.

In this sample, this clonotype turned up many times. Since a much larger clone is just one base distant, this may be a read error. The chain uses TRBV19 and TRBJ2-1, with 12 bases that match TRBD2. Germline CDR1 reads LNHDA; CDR2 reads SQIVND (reference sequence). The CDR3 covers 17 residues. This CDR3 is CASSLGLAGSSYNEQSF. DNA for the CDR3: TGTGCCAGTAGTTTAGGACTAGCGGGGAGCTCCTACAATGAGCAGTCCTTC.

The chain employs TRBV10-3 and TRBJ2-6; no definite D call. Germline assignment: CDR1 ENHRY and CDR2 SYGVKD. V gave up 3 bases and J gave up 1 base, with 7 bases separating them. The CDR3 consists of 15 residues. The CDR3 nucleotides are TGTGCCATCAGTGATGGGCCATCTGGGGCCAACGTCCTGACTTTC. Its protein product is CAISDGPSGANVLTF.

This clonotype was counted many times. CDR3 sequence (DNA): TGTGCCAGCAGCTTAGCCTCAGGTACTCATGAGCAGTTCTTC. This encodes CASSLASGTHEQFF. The chain joins TRBV7-9 to TRBJ2-1; no clear D gene. The CDR3 consists of 14 residues. Trimming took off 0 bases at V and 8 bases at J, with 11 bases between the two ends. Looked up from germline, CDR1 is SEHNR and CDR2 is FQNEAQ (reference sequence). Based on the CDR3 plus reference TRBV7-9 and TRBJ2-1, the full variable domain is DTGVSQNPRHKITKRGQNVTFRCDPISEHNRLYWYRQTLGQGPEFLTYFQNEAQLEKSRLLSDRFSAERPKGSFSTLEIQRTEQGDSAMYLCASSLASGTHEQFFGPGTRLTVL.

This chain links TRBV20-1 with TRBJ2-7, with TRBD2 identical over 11 bases. The CDR3 has 14 amino acids. Germline CDR1 DFQATT, CDR2 SNEGSKA (reference sequence). V was pared by 3 bases and J by 4 bases, with 5 bases of the junction left unmatched. The CDR3 nucleotides read TGCAGTGCTAGCTGGGGGACTAGCGGTTACGAGCAGTACTTC. Translating it yields CSASWGTSGYEQYF.

Sample share makes this clonotype medium-sized. The genes are TRBV7-6 and TRBJ1-6; D ambiguous. Germline CDR1 is SGHVS and CDR2 is FNYEAQ. The length of the CDR3 is 13 residues. Trimming took 5 bases from V and 7 from J, leaving 9 bases between them. The CDR3 protein is CASSQFENSPLHF. The CDR3 DNA reads as TGTGCCAGCAGCCAATTTGAAAATTCACCCCTCCACTTT. The whole variable domain, remainder taken from reference TRBV7-6 and TRBJ1-6, is GAGVSQSPRYKVTKRGQDVALRCDPISGHVSLYWYRQALGQGPEFLTYFNYEAQQDKSGLPNDRFSAERPEGSISTLTIQRTEQRDSAMYRCASSQFENSPLHFGNGTRLTVT.

This clonotype ranks as medium-sized. This rearrangement joins TRBV18 to TRBJ2-3, with a possible D match to TRBD1 (5 bases). Germline CDR1 KGHSH, CDR2 LQKENI. The ends were cut back, 5 bases at V and 4 bases at J, with 16 bases in the middle. The CDR3 sequence is 15 residues long. Here the CDR3 reads CASSTPAPRADTQYF. The CDR3 DNA sequence: TGTGCCAGCTCAACCCCAGCGCCCAGGGCAGATACGCAGTATTTT.

The J gene is TRBJ2-7, the V gene TRBV20-1; 8 bases line up with TRBD2. CDR3 size: 14 residues. The V gene's germline CDR1 is DFQATT and CDR2 SNEGSKA (reference sequence). The V gene end was trimmed by 3 bases and the J gene end by 3 bases; junction bases not matched to a gene: 7. The CDR3 sequence is CSASGRAAYYEQYF. CDR3 DNA: TGCAGTGCTAGCGGGAGGGCTGCATACTACGAGCAGTACTTC.

Worth noting for this clonotype: Germline is not matched at one junction end, which may reflect a read error. The V call is TRBV7-9, the J call TRBJ2-7; no clear D gene. CDR1 and CDR2 (germline): SEHNR, FQNEAQ (reference sequence). The CDR3 has 15 residues. CDR3 in DNA: TGCGCCAGCAGCAAGGCGAGCAGCAAAACCTACGAGCAGTACTTC. This codes for CASSKASSKTYEQYF.

A remark on this clonotype: The junction shows a germline mismatch at one end, possibly a read error. J is TRBJ1-2 and V is TRBV11-2; 10 bases align to TRBD1. Looked up from germline, CDR1 is SGHAT and CDR2 is FQNNGV. The CDR3 spans 16 residues. The CDR3 protein is CASGSRDRGLNYGYTF. The CDR3 DNA sequence: TGCGCCAGCGGCTCGCGGGACAGGGGTCTAAACTATGGCTATACCTTC.

This clonotype was observed at least ten times. This sequence may be a read error, since a much larger clone differs from it by one base. The chain links TRBV5-8 to TRBJ2-7; D uncertain. The CDR3 has 14 amino acids. Germline V gene lookup returns CDR1 SGHTS and CDR2 YDEGEE. Trimming removed 4 bases from V and 3 bases from J, with 14 bases in between. The CDR3 protein is CASSTPDTYYEQYF. The DNA for the CDR3 is TGTGCCAGCAGCACACCCGACACCTACTACGAGCAGTACTTC.

The V gene is TRBV4-2, the J gene TRBJ1-4, with D unclear. The CDR3 runs 15 residues. Germline V lookup: CDR1 LGHNA, CDR2 YNFKEQ. V lost 0 bases, J lost 0 bases, and 5 bases lay in between. The CDR3 loop reads CASSQEWATNEKLFF. The DNA for the CDR3 is TGTGCCAGCAGCCAAGAGTGGGCAACTAATGAAAAACTGTTTTTT.

This clonotype is deemed medium-sized. This rearrangement joins TRBV20-1 to TRBJ1-3, with a tentative D call TRBD1 (5 bases). The V end was cut by 3 bases, the J end by 4 bases, with 10 bases between. The CDR3 runs 13 residues. Looked up from germline, CDR1 is DFQATT and CDR2 is SNEGSKA (reference sequence). The DNA of the CDR3 is TGCAGTGCTAGTCAGGGATGGGGAAACACCATATATTTT. Translating it yields CSASQGWGNTIYF.

This clonotype was seen ten or more times. A single base separates this from a much larger clone, so it may be a read error. The chain links TRBV6-6 to TRBJ2-7; the match to TRBD1 covers 8 bases. Trimming removed 7 bases from V and 3 bases from J; junction bases left unmatched: 17. The CDR3 contains 17 residues. Germline V gene lookup returns CDR1 MNHNY and CDR2 SVGAGI (reference sequence). CDR3 sequence reads: CASTRNTPGTGGYEQYF. DNA of the CDR3: TGTGCCAGCACTCGCAATACCCCCGGGACAGGCGGCTACGAGCAGTACTTC.

Within the sample, this clonotype is medium-sized (0.01 to 0.1%). This rearrangement joins TRBV7-9 to TRBJ2-7; no definite D call. Trimming shortened V by 4 bases and J by 6 bases, and 16 bases separated the two germline ends. Germline assignment: CDR1 SEHNR and CDR2 FQNEAQ (reference sequence). This CDR3 is 14 amino acids long. The CDR3 bases are TGTGCCAGCAGCTCAGACCTACCCTTAGGCGAGCAGTACTTC. Its translation is CASSSDLPLGEQYF.

The chain carries TRBV2 and TRBJ1-2; D is ambiguous. Germline lookup yields CDR1 SNHLY and CDR2 FYNNEI. The CDR3 has 13 residues. V dropped 1 base and J dropped 4 bases, with 7 bases sitting between them. CDR3 coding DNA: TGTGCCAGCAGTGAAGGGCAGATCTATGGCTACACCTTC. Encoded protein: CASSEGQIYGYTF.